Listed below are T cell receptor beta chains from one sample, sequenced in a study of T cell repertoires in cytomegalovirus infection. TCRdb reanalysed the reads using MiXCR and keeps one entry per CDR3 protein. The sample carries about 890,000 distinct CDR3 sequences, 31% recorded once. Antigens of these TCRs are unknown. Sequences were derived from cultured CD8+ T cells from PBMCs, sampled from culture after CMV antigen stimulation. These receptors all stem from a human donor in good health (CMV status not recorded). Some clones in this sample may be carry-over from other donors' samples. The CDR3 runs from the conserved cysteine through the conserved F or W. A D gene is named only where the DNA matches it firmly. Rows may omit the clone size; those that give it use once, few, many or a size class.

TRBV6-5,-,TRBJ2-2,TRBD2,CASTLLAGGPNTGELFF,TGTGCCAGCACTCTACTAGCGGGGGGCCCTAACACCGGGGAGCTGTTTTTT
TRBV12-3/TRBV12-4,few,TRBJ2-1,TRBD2,CASSSPTSGVAYNEQFF,TGTGCCAGCAGTTCCCCTACTAGCGGGGTAGCCTACAATGAGCAGTTCTTC
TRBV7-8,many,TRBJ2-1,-,CASSLETGSNEQFF,TGTGCCAGCAGCTTAGAAACAGGGTCCAATGAGCAGTTCTTC
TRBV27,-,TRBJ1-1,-,CASSRDTGGLSEAFF,TGTGCCAGCAGCCGGGACACGGGAGGGTTGAGTGAAGCTTTCTTT
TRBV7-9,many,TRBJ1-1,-,CASSLGGQIYHTEAFF,TGTGCCAGCAGCTTAGGAGGTCAGATATACCACACTGAAGCTTTCTTT
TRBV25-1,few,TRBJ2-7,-,CASSDRRSFAEQYF,TGTGCCAGCAGTGATCGCAGGTCATTCGCCGAGCAGTACTTC
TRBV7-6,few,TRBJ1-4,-,CASSYNFRGEKLFF,TGTGCCAGCAGCTATAATTTCAGGGGTGAAAAACTGTTTTTT
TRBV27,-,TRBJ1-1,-,CASSLNLTPLNTEAFF,TGTGCCAGCAGTTTGAACCTTACACCCTTGAACACTGAAGCTTTCTTT
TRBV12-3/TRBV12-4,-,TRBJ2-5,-,CASTLGAGLQETQYF,TGTGCCAGCACCCTGGGGGCAGGGCTCCAAGAGACCCAGTACTTC
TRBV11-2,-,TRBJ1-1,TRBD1,CASSLWGRDRGSMNTEAFF,TGTGCCAGCAGCTTATGGGGGAGGGACAGGGGCTCCATGAACACTGAAGCTTTCTTT
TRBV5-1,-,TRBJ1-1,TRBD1,CASSWGQYVVTEAFF,TGCGCCAGCAGCTGGGGACAGTATGTTGTTACTGAAGCTTTCTTT
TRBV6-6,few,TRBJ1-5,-,CASSLGMAGQPQHF,TGTGCCAGCAGCCTCGGCATGGCGGGTCAGCCCCAGCATTTT
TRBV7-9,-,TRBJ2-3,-,CASNPALTDTQYF,TGTGCCAGCAACCCTGCGCTCACAGATACGCAGTATTTT
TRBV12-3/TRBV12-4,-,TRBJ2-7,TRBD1,CASSPTGATYEQYF,TGTGCCAGCAGTCCGACAGGGGCAACCTACGAGCAGTACTTC
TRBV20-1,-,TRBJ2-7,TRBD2,CSASGTNSYEQYF,TGCAGTGCTAGTGGGACTAACTCCTACGAGCAGTACTTC
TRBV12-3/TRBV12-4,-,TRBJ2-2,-,CASNLQVYTGELFF,TGTGCCAGCAACCTACAGGTTTACACCGGGGAGCTGTTTTTT
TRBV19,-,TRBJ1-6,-,CASSYSPPATTTYNSSLHF,TGTGCCAGTAGTTATAGCCCCCCGGCGACAACCACCTATAATTCATCCCTCCACTTT
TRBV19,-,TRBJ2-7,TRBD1,CASSTSGTAKSYEQYF,TGTGCCAGTAGTACTTCCGGGACAGCGAAGAGCTACGAGCAGTACTTC
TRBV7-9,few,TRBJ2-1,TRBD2,CASSPSSGGNYNEQFF,TGTGCCAGCAGCCCCAGTAGCGGGGGCAATTACAATGAGCAGTTCTTC
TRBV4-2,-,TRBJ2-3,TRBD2,CASSLESAGGGADTQYF,TGTGCCAGCAGCCTCGAGTCGGCGGGGGGGGGAGCAGATACGCAGTATTTT
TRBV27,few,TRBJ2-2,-,CASSLLRATAGELFF,TGTGCCAGCAGTTTACTCCGGGCCACCGCCGGGGAGCTGTTTTTT
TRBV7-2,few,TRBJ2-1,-,CASRPVSYNEQFF,TGTGCCAGCAGGCCGGTTTCCTACAATGAGCAGTTCTTC
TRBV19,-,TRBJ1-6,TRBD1,CASSIPRGRRDTPLHF,TGTGCCAGTAGTATTCCCAGGGGGCGACGGGACACACCCCTCCACTTT
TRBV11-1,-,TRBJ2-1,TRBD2,CVSSLAAGGYNEQFF,TGTGTCAGCAGCTTAGCAGCGGGGGGATACAATGAGCAGTTCTTC
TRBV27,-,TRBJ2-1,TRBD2,CASSISGGVVNEQFF,TGTGCCAGCAGCATCAGCGGGGGGGTCGTCAATGAGCAGTTCTTC
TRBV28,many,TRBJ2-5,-,CASSSDRKTQYF,TGTGCCAGCAGTTCGGACAGAAAGACCCAGTACTTC
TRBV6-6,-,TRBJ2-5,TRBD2,CASSSIAGQETQYF,TGTGCCAGCAGTTCTATAGCGGGGCAAGAGACCCAGTACTTC
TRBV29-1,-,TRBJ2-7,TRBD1,CSVEDRDPYEQYF,TGCAGCGTGGAGGACAGGGACCCCTACGAGCAGTACTTC
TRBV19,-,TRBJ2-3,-,CASSMVTDTQYF,TGTGCCAGCAGTATGGTCACAGATACGCAGTATTTT
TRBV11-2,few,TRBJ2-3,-,CASSLESRDSVVGTDTQYF,TGTGCCAGCAGCTTAGAGTCTAGGGATAGTGTTGTAGGCACAGATACGCAGTATTTT
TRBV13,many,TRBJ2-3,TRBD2,CASSPPGGDSSTDTQYF,TGTGCCAGCAGCCCCCCCGGGGGGGACTCTAGCACAGATACGCAGTATTTT
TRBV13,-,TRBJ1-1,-,CASSLDEGAFF,TGTGCCAGCAGCTTAGACGAGGGGGCTTTCTTT
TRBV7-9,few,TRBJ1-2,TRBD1,CASSLGGQANNYGYTF,TGTGCCAGCAGCTTAGGAGGACAGGCGAATAACTATGGCTACACCTTC
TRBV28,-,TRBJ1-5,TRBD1,CASSFGTDHQPQHF,TGTGCCAGCAGTTTTGGGACAGACCATCAGCCCCAGCATTTT
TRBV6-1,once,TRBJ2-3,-,CASSGIRENRPPDTQYF,TGTGCCAGCAGTGGAATCCGGGAGAATCGTCCCCCAGATACGCAGTATTTT
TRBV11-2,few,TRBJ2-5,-,CASRISLASAGQETQYF,TGTGCCAGCAGGATCAGCTTAGCCTCTGCCGGACAAGAGACCCAGTACTTC
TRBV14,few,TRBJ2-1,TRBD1,CASSPGTANNEQFF,TGTGCCAGCAGCCCCGGGACAGCGAACAATGAGCAGTTCTTC
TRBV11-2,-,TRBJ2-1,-,CASRVPGQYNEQFF,TGTGCCAGCAGAGTTCCGGGACAATACAATGAGCAGTTCTTC
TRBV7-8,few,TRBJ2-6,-,CASSLGFSPLAPSFSGANVLTF,TGTGCCAGCAGCTTAGGCTTTTCTCCTTTGGCCCCAAGCTTCTCTGGGGCCAACGTCCTGACTTTC
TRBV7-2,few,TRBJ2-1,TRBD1,CASSLPRTGTNYNEQFF,TGTGCCAGCAGCTTACCCCGGACAGGGACCAATTACAATGAGCAGTTCTTC
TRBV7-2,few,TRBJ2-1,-,CASSLAPPNEQFF,TGTGCCAGCAGCTTAGCGCCCCCGAATGAGCAGTTCTTC
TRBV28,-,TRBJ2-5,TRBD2,CASSQGTSGEETQYF,TGTGCCAGCAGTCAGGGGACTAGCGGGGAGGAGACCCAGTACTTC
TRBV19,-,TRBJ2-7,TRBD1,CASSIEGAGGSNEQYF,TGTGCCAGTAGTATAGAAGGCGCAGGGGGCTCGAACGAGCAGTACTTC
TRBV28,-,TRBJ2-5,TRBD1,CASSLIPPGQGQETQYF,TGTGCCAGCAGTTTAATCCCGCCGGGACAGGGCCAAGAGACCCAGTACTTC